Sequencing of this T cell receptor (beta chain) was carried out in a study of T cells in Graves' hyperthyroidism and ophthalmopathy. The CDR3 is 15 residues long. Germline lookup yields CDR1 DFQATT and CDR2 SNEGSKA (reference sequence). As to this clonotype: Its matching antigen is unknown. This may come from a read error, since a much larger clone is one base off.

The CDR3 regions of TCR beta were amplified from RNA transcripts. The HTBI primer set was used in a first-round RT-PCR of the TCR CDR3. One entry per CDR3 protein, called by TCRdb with MiXCR from the multiplex PCR reads. The data contain 550,000 to 800,000 distinct CDR3 sequences, roughly a sixth of them singletons. Study-wide results and limits: With a median lead of roughly 6.2 months before onset, the model predicted ophthalmopathy. Most thyroid clonotypes with frequency above 0.001 were detected in blood. Ophthalmopathy and stable hyperthyroidism were told apart by a 13 V-J model.

Approximately 9.3 ml of fresh peripheral blood supplied the PBMCs. The receptor's source is a middle-aged man with Graves' hyperthyroidism. The source material was blood. The V call is TRBV20-1, the J call TRBJ2-7; 7 positions agree with TRBD2. For the CDR3, the DNA is TGCAGTGCTAGAGACTTAGCGGGCCTCTCCAACGAGCAGTACTTC. Its translation: CSARDLAGLSNEQYF.